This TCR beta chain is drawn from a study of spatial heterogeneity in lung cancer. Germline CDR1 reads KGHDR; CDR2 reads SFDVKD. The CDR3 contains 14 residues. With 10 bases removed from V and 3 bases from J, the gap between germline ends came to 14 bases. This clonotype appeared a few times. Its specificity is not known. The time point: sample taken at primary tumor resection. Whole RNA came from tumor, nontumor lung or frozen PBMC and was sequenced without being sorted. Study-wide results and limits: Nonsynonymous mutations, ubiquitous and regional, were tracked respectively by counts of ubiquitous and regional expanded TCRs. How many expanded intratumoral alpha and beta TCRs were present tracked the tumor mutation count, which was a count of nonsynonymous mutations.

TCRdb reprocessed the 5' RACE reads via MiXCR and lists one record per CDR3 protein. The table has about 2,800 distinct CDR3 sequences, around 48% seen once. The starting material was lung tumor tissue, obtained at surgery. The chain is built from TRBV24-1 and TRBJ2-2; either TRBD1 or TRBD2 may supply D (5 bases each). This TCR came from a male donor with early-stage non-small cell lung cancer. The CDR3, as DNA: TGTGCCACGAACGGGGACCCGGACACCGGGGAGCTGTTTTTT. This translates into CATNGDPDTGELFF.